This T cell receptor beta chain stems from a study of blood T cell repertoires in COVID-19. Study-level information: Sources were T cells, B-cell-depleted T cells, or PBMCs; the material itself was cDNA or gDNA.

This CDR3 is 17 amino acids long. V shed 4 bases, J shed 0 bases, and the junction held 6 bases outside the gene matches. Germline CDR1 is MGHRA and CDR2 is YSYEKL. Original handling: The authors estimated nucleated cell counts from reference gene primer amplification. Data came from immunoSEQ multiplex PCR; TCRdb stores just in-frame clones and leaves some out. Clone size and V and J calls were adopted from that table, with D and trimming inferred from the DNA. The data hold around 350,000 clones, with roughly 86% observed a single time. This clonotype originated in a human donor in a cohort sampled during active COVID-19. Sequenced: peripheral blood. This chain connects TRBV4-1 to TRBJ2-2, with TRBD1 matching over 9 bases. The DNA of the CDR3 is TGCGCCAGCAGCCCGCCCTACAGGGGGCCGAACACCGGGGAGCTGTTTTTT. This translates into CASSPPYRGPNTGELFF.